This T cell receptor (beta chain) was sequenced in a study of T-cell memory formation after mild COVID-19. A single record per CDR3 protein comes from TCRdb applying MiXCR to the 5' RACE reads. The sample has more than 110,000 distinct CDR3 sequences; around 27% are singletons. The V gene's germline CDR1 is MNHNS and CDR2 SASEGT. V lost 8 bases to trimming and J lost 2 bases; unmatched junction nucleotides: 8. The CDR3 is 15 amino acids. The sequenced sample consisted of PBMCs or a T cell subset sorted from them (not recorded which). The source is an adult woman who had mild COVID-19 (a few samples of this study predate the infection). Cell type and time point are not known. The V and J genes are TRBV6-1 and TRBJ1-1; 10 bases align to TRBD1. CDR3 protein: CASLDRGLFNTEAFF. The CDR3 nucleotides are TGTGCCAGCCTTGACAGGGGGCTTTTTAACACTGAAGCTTTCTTT.